Here is one TCR beta chain with its context. Its matching antigen is unknown. A junction boundary mismatches the germline segment, possibly from a read error. This record belongs to a study of T-cell memory formation after mild COVID-19. Across the whole study: In these data, TCR clusters were largely donor specific.

General study points: Among contracting clones, CD4+ were mainly CM/EM and CD8+ enriched in EMRA.

TCR alpha and TCR beta cDNA libraries carrying sample barcodes and UMIs were produced by 5'RACE using constant-segment primers. TCRdb re-called the 5' RACE reads with MiXCR, one entry per CDR3 protein. This table has roughly 180,000 distinct CDR3 sequences, around 20% appearing once. The receptor's source is a man aged 18 to 35 who had mild COVID-19 (a few samples of this study predate the infection). Cell type and time point are not known. Sequenced: PBMCs or a T cell subset sorted from them (not recorded which).

The CDR3 reads CASSWGKHTATQYF. DNA of the CDR3: TGTGCCAGCAGCTGGGGAAAACACACAGCTACGCAGTATTTT. The chain carries TRBV6-5 and TRBJ2-3; D gene uncertain. From germline, CDR1 is MNHEY and CDR2 SVGAGI. The CDR3 sequence is 14 residues long.